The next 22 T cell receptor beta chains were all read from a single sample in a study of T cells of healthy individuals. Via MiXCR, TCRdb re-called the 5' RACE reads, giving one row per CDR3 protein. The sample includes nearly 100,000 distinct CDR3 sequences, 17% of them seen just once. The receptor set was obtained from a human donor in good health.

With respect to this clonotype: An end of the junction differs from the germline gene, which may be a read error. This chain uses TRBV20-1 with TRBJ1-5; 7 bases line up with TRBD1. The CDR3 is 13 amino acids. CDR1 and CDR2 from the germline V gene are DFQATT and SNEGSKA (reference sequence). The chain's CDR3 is CSASQGVNQPQRF. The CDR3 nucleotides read TGCAGTGCTAGTCAGGGGGTGAATCAGCCCCAGCGTTTT.

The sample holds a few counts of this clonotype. The CDR3 DNA reads as TGCGCCAGCACCGGGAGGCCCGATTTCAACGAGCAGTACTTC. Protein product: CASTGRPDFNEQYF. The chain joins TRBV10-2 to TRBJ2-7; 7 bases match TRBD2. The CDR3 runs 14 residues. The J segment lost 5 bases and the V segment lost 7 bases, leaving 11 bases of the junction unmatched. CDR1 and CDR2 from the germline V gene are WSHSY and SAAADI.

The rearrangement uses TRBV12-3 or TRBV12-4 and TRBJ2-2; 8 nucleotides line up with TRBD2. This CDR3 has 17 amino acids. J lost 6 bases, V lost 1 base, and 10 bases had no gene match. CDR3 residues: CASSLEKGLGSSGELFF. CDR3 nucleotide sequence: TGTGCCAGCAGTTTAGAGAAGGGACTAGGAAGCTCCGGGGAGCTGTTTTTT.

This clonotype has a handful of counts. The CDR3 DNA sequence: TGTGCCAGCAGACTCGGACAGGGGTATGGCTACACCTTC. This translates into CASRLGQGYGYTF. The chain carries TRBV3-1 and TRBJ1-2; TRBD1 aligns across 9 bases. Germline V CDR1 and CDR2: LGHDT, YNNKEL (reference sequence). There are 13 residues in the CDR3. The ends lost 6 bases at V and 5 bases at J; junction bases unmatched: 4.

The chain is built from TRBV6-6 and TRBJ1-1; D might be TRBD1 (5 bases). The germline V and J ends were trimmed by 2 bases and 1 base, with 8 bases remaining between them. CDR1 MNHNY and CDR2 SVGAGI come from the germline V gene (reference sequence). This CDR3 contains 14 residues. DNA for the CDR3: TGTGCCAGCAGTTACGGGGCGGGGAACACTGAAGCTTTCTTT. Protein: CASSYGAGNTEAFF.

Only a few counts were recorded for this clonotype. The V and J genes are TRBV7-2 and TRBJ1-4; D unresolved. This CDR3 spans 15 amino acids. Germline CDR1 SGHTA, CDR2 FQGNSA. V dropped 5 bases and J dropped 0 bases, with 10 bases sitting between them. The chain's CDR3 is CASSPVVATNEKLFF. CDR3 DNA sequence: TGTGCCAGCAGCCCCGTGGTTGCAACTAATGAAAAACTGTTTTTT.

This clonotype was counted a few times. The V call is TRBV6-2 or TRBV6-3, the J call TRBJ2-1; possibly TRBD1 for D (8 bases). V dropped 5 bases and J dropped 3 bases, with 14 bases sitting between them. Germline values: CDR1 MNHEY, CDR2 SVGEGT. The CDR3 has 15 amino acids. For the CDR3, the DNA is TGTGCCAGCAGTCGGACAGGGAGGGGCTACAATGAGCAGTTCTTC. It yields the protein CASSRTGRGYNEQFF.

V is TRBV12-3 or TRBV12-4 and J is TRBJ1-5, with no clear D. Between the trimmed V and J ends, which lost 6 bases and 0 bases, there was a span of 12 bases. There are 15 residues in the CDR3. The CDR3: CASSPGRYSNQPQHF. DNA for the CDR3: TGTGCCAGCAGCCCCGGCCGTTATAGCAATCAGCCCCAGCATTTT.

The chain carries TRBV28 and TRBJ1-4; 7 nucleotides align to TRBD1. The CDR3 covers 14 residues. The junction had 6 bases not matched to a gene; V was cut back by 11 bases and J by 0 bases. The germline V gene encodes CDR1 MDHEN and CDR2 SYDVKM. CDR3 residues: CAATGAATNEKLFF. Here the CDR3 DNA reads TGTGCCGCCACAGGGGCGGCAACTAATGAAAAACTGTTTTTT. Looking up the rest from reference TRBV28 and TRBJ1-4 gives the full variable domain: DVKVTQSSRYLVKRTGEKVFLECVQDMDHENMFWYRQDPGLGLRLIYFSYDVKMKEKGDIPEGYSVSREKKERFSLILESASTNQTSMYLCAATGAATNEKLFFGSGTQLSVL.

As DNA, the CDR3 is TGTGCCAGCAGCTCGGGACAGGGGTATACGCAGTATTTT. It is translated as CASSSGQGYTQYF. V and J are TRBV2 and TRBJ2-3; TRBD1 matches 10 bases. The germline V gene has CDR1 SNHLY and CDR2 FYNNEI. There are 13 residues in the CDR3. Unmatched junction bases numbered 4, after V lost 6 bases and J lost 7 bases.

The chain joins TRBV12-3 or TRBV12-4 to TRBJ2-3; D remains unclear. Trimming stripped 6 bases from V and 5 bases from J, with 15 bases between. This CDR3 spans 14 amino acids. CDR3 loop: CASSNWRERDTQYF. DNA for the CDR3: TGTGCCAGCAGCAACTGGAGAGAGAGAGATACGCAGTATTTT.

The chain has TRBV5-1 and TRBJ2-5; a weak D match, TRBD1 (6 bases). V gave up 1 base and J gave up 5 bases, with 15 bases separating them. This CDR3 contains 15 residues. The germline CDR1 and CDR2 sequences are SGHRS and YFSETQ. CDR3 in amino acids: CASSLSRQAAETQYF. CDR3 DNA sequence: TGCGCCAGCAGCTTGTCGCGACAGGCCGCGGAGACCCAGTACTTC.

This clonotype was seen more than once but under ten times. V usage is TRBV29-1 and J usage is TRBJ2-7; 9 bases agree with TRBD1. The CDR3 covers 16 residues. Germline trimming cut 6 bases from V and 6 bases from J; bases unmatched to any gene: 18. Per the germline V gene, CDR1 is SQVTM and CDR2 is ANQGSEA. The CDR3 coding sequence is TGCAGCGTAGCTCGGTCGGGGGGACAGGGCTTGTCCGAGCAGTACTTC. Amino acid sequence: CSVARSGGQGLSEQYF.

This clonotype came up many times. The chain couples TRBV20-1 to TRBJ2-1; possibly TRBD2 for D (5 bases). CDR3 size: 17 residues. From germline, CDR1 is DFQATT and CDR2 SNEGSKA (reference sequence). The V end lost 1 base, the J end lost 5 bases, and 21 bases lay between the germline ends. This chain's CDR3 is CSARGMIARLRDNEQFF. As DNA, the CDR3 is TGCAGTGCTAGAGGAATGATAGCCCGCTTGAGGGACAATGAGCAGTTCTTC.

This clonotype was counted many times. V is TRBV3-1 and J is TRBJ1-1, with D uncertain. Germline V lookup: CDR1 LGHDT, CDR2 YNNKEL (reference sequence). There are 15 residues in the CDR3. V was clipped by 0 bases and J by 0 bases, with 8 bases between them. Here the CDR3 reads CASSQERWVNTEAFF. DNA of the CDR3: TGTGCCAGCAGCCAAGAGCGTTGGGTGAACACTGAAGCTTTCTTT.

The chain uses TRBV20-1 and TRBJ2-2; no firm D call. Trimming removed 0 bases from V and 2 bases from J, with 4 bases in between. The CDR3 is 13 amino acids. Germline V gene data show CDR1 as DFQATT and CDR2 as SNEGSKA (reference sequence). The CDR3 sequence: CSARDPNTGELFF. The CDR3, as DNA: TGCAGTGCTAGAGATCCTAACACCGGGGAGCTGTTTTTT.

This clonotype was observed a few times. The CDR3 spells CASSWDRSSGANVLTF. The CDR3 nucleotides are TGTGCCAGCAGTTGGGACAGGAGCTCTGGGGCCAACGTCCTGACTTTC. The chain has TRBV28 and TRBJ2-6; TRBD1 agrees at 8 bases. Per the germline V gene, CDR1 is MDHEN and CDR2 is SYDVKM. The V segment lost 4 bases and the J segment 0 bases; nucleotides outside the gene matches: 2. This CDR3 spans 16 amino acids.

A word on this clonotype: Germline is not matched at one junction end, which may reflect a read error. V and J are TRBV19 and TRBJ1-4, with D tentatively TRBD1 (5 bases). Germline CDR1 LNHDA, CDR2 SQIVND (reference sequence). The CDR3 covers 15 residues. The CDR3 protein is CASSTIGATNEKLYF. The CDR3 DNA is TGTGCCAGTAGTACGATCGGGGCAACTAATGAAAAACTGTATTTT.

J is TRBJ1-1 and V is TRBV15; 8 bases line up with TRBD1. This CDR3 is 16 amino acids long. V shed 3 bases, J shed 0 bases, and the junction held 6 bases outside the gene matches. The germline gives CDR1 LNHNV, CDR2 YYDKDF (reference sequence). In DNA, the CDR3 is TGTGCCACCAGCAGTCCCCGGGACAGGATGAACACTGAAGCTTTCTTT. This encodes CATSSPRDRMNTEAFF.

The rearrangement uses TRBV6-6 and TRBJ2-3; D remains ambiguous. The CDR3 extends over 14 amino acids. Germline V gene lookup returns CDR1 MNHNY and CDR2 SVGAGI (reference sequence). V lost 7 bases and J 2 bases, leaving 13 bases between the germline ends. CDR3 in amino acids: CASTLDLTTDTQYF. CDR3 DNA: TGTGCCAGCACCCTAGACCTTACCACAGATACGCAGTATTTT.

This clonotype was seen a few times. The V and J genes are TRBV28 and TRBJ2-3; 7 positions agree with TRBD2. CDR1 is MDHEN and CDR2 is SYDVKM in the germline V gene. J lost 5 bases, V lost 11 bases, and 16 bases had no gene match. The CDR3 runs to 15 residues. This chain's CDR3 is CAGEVGRNGEDTQYF. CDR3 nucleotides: TGTGCCGGAGAGGTCGGGAGGAACGGGGAAGATACGCAGTATTTT. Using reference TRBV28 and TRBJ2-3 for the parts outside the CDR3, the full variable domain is DVKVTQSSRYLVKRTGEKVFLECVQDMDHENMFWYRQDPGLGLRLIYFSYDVKMKEKGDIPEGYSVSREKKERFSLILESASTNQTSMYLCAGEVGRNGEDTQYFGPGTRLTVL.

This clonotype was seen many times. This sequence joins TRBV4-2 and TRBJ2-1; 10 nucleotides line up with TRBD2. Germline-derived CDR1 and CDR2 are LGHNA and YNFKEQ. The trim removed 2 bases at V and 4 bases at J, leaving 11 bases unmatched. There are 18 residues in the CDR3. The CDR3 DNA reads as TGTGCCAGCAGCCAAAGTCGGAGGACTAGCGGTATGTACAATGAGCAGTTCTTC. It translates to CASSQSRRTSGMYNEQFF.